This T cell receptor beta chain derives from a study of blood T cells in healthy people across ages (dated by TCRdb to the mid-2010s). With regard to the full study: Template switching captured roughly one uniquely barcoded TCR beta cDNA molecule per two T cells in model experiments. The study measured age-related changes in TCR beta repertoire diversity using deep sequencing normalized with unique cDNA molecular identifiers. Donors were grouped into four age groups: young (average roughly 17 years), middle-aged (about 38), aged (about 60) and long-lived (just over 80). To avoid experimental bias, donors of different ages were distributed randomly across sequencing lanes. For two donors (one aged 18 to 29 and one aged 80 or older), the study analyzed two additional independent replicas of 1 million unique cDNA reads from the same blood draw.

The library relied on 5' RACE. These reads were obtained on an Illumina HiSeq 2500. The second PCR ran for about 6 to 12 cycles and used a J-beta primer mix along with a sample-barcoded 5' primer. A template-switch 5' adaptor carrying 12 random nucleotides introduced a unique molecular identifier onto each TCR beta cDNA molecule. At least 2.5 million CDR3-containing paired-end reads were obtained from each sample. All of the RNA was converted into first-strand cDNA using the Mint cDNA synthesis kit, with a TRBC-specific oligonucleotide serving as the primer. Following uracil-DNA glycosylase treatment, a first 18-cycle PCR with universal primers M1SS and BC2_uni_R was performed on all cDNA. The authors processed their data as follows. For normalization, 1 million high-quality reads were randomly selected from each sample, with every read carrying a distinct molecular identifier. Instead of being binned into consensus sequences, reads that shared molecular identifiers were thrown out. MiTCR, run with a Q25 quality threshold and the strictest error-elimination algorithm, handled CDR3 identification, clonotype clustering and error correction. A nonparametric unseen species model with Euler transformation was used to estimate a lower bound on total TCR beta diversity. The public reads were reanalyzed by TCRdb: fastp trimming at Q25, MiXCR alignment, in-frame beta chains only. Each record represents a unique CDR3 protein, reported with the most common genes and DNA among its rows. These V and J calls rely on TCRdb rather than the paper's analysis. The sample contains 850,000 to 950,000 distinct CDR3 sequences, 29% of them found a single time. Of the sample, roughly 17% falls within the top ten clones.

Here is what the overall study found, with its caveats: Compared with the aged group, more naive CD4+ T cells, fewer expanded clones and increased TCR diversity were shown by the long-lived group, suggesting age selection. There was a strong correlation between observed TCR beta diversity and the percentage of naive T cells measured by flow cytometry. Conclusive comparison of naive and antigen-experienced compartments was prevented by the profiling of bulk unsorted PBMCs. Because donor CMV infection status was unknown, age-related changes in expanded clonotypes were potentially confounded. Total diversity estimates from one million sequenced T cells were considered lower bounds and underestimates. Observed TCR beta diversity per million T cells fell roughly linearly with age, and a significant reduction was already apparent by age approximately 40.

For CDR1 and CDR2, the germline V gene lists MNHNS and SASEGT. Including cysteine and phenylalanine, the CDR3 has 15 amino acids. Solely the CDR3 DNA is kept, with 45 bases framed from the first base. V is reduced by 6 bases and J by 0 bases, leaving a spacing of 13 bases between them. The donors were roughly 40 Caucasian individuals from Russia, aged roughly 6 to 100 years, who were systemically healthy. Around 9.8 milliliters of peripheral blood were collected from each donor into EDTA-treated Vacutainer tubes. Ficoll-Paque density-gradient centrifugation was used to isolate PBMCs, with at least 6 million obtained per sample. Trizol reagent was used to extract total RNA from PBMCs, with at least 5 micrograms per sample. The percentages of naive CD45RAhigh/CD27high T cells were determined by flow cytometry on a PBMC aliquot from every donor. Comment on this clonotype: The target of this receptor is not known. No quality values exist for individual bases; no much larger clone is one base distant.

Sequencing used blood. The sequence is built from TRBV6-1 and TRBJ2-3, with the D segment possibly TRBD1 or TRBD2, each aligning over 5 bases. The receptor's source is a woman aged 80 or older in good health. Read as DNA, the sequence is TGTGCCAGCAGCCGGGACCCAACTAGCACAGATACGCAGTATTTT. The resulting protein is CASSRDPTSTDTQYF.